This is a list of T cell receptor beta chains from one sample in a study of cytomegalovirus exposure and HLA in healthy donors. Sequencing used immunoSEQ multiplex PCR; TCRdb keeps in-frame clones, though not all of them. The table lists 95,000 to 150,000 clones, roughly 69% of them singletons. The sequencing input was PBMCs. All receptors derive from a woman aged 40 to 49 in good health and CMV-seropositive. CDR3s include the opening cysteine and the closing phenylalanine or tryptophan. A D gene is named only where the DNA matches it firmly. Rows may omit the clone size; those that give it use once, few, many or a size class.

TRBV9	NA	TRBJ1-6	NA	TGTGCCAGCAGCACCCGACAGGCTGATTCACCCCTCCACTTT	CASSTRQADSPLHF
TRBV5-1	NA	TRBJ2-1	NA	TGCGCCAGCAGCCAACTCAGGGCAGGGGAGCAGTTCTTC	CASSQLRAGEQFF
TRBV2	once	TRBJ2-1	TRBD2	TGTGCCAGCAGTGCACTAGCGGGGGCCTACAATGAGCAGTTCTTC	CASSALAGAYNEQFF
TRBV20-1	NA	TRBJ1-5	NA	TGCAGTGCTAGAGATCAGGGTGCCCAGCATTTT	CSARDQGAQHF
TRBV7-2	NA	TRBJ1-6	NA	TGTGCCAGCAGCTCGGGGGGGGCTTCACCCCTCCACTTT	CASSSGGASPLHF
TRBV7-9	NA	TRBJ1-1	NA	TGTGCCAGCAGCTTAGCGACAGCCTATAACACTGAAGCTTTCTTT	CASSLATAYNTEAFF
TRBV6-5	few	TRBJ2-7	NA	TGTGCCAGCAGTTCAGCGGACTCCTACGAGCAGTACTTC	CASSSADSYEQYF
TRBV27	NA	TRBJ2-7	TRBD2	TGTGCCAGCAGGTATAGCGGGGGGGCTTCCGAGCAGTACTTC	CASRYSGGASEQYF
TRBV5-4	NA	TRBJ1-1	TRBD1	TGTGCCAGCAGCTCGGACAGGGGGCAAACTGAAGCTTTCTTT	CASSSDRGQTEAFF
TRBV7-6	NA	TRBJ2-5	TRBD2	TGTGCCAGCAGCTTATACCCGCGGGGGGAGACCCAGTACTTC	CASSLYPRGETQYF
TRBV2	NA	TRBJ1-1	TRBD1	TGTGCCAGCAGCCCGACAGGGCTGAACACTGAAGCTTTCTTT	CASSPTGLNTEAFF
TRBV29-1	NA	TRBJ2-1	TRBD2	TGCAGCGTTCAGGGTCTAGCGGTTAACAATGAGCAGTTCTTC	CSVQGLAVNNEQFF